This T cell receptor beta chain was sequenced during a study of T-cell reconstitution after alpha-beta-depleted transplantation in children. As it was prepared, the TCRbeta library received unique molecular identifiers. TCRdb called the PCR reads again in MiXCR, with one record for every CDR3 protein. The table has fewer than 700,000 distinct CDR3 sequences, 13% seen once; the top ten hold 2.2%. Study findings and constraints: Once a year had passed after transplant, T-cell counts and diversity came mostly from newly produced T cells. Expanded graft clones numbering several hundred reportedly gave rise to alpha-beta T cells about two months after transplant.

Comment on this clonotype: Its antigen is as yet unknown.

The V end was cut by 2 bases, the J end by 2 bases, with 13 bases between. The CDR3 has 16 amino acids. From germline, CDR1 is LGHNA and CDR2 YSLEER. The chain has TRBV4-3 and TRBJ2-1, with D perhaps matching TRBD1 (6 bases). The TCR was taken from a male patient between 10 and 17 years old who had a stem cell transplant for acute myeloid leukemia, so the T cells may come from the graft donor. Source: PBMCs, mostly from graft donor cells, taken 360 days after TCRalphabeta/CD19-depleted stem cell transplant. In nucleotides, the CDR3 is TGCGCCAGCAGCCAACAGCCAGGGGACACCTACAATGAGCAGTTCTTC. Its translation: CASSQQPGDTYNEQFF.